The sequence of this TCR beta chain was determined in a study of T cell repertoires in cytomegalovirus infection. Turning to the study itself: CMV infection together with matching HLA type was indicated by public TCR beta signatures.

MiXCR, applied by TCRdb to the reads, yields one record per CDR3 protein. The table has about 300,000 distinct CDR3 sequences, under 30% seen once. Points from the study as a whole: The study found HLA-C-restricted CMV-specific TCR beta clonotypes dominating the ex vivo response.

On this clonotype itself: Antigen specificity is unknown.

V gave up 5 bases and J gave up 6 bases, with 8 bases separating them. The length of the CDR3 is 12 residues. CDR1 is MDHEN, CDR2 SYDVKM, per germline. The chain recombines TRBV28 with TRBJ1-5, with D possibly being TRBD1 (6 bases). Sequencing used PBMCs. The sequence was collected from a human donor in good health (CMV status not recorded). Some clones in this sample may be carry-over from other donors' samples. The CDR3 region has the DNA TGTGCCAGCAGTACCAGGGGTCAGCCCCAGCATTTT. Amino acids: CASSTRGQPQHF.